Given below is one T cell receptor beta chain in context. The antigen is undetermined. TCR beta libraries were prepared from cDNA with unique molecular identifiers. Roughly 490,000 cDNA molecules came from approximately 1 to 10 million T cells. A single record per CDR3 protein comes from TCRdb applying MiXCR to the PCR reads. Among fewer than 850,000 distinct CDR3 sequences listed, roughly 27% were seen once. The V gene's germline CDR1 is PRHDT and CDR2 FYEKMQ (reference sequence). This CDR3 contains 13 residues. V was clipped by 5 bases and J by 10 bases; unmatched bases: 6. This record comes from a study of post-analysis software for immune sequencing data. General study results and limits: When patients were compared with controls, about five TRBV segments were more frequent, TRBV5-6, TRBV5-1 and TRBV20-1 among them.

V and J are TRBV13 and TRBJ2-1, with 9 bases matching TRBD1. This sequence originates from a girl under 18 with multiple sclerosis. The specimen was blood. CDR3 DNA: TGTGCCAGCAGCGAGAATACAGGGGGCGAGCAGTTCTTC. It encodes CASSENTGGEQFF.